The entry below gives a single TCR beta chain sequence along with its context. Its antigen remains unidentified. Method: immunoSEQ multiplex PCR; TCRdb's copy keeps in-frame clones and lacks some. This table holds 45,000 to 70,000 clones, about 82% found once. The data originate from a study of OX40 agonist ivuxolimab in advanced cancers. Study background: The mean age was roughly 60 years, ranging from roughly 23 to 80, with about 87% of participants male. Prior therapy, whether anti-PD-1, anti-PD-L1 or anti-CTLA-4, was allowed, and approximately 40% had some. In three patients, partial responses were observed, one with hepatocellular carcinoma and two with cutaneous melanoma. Findings and limits, study-wide: In CD8+ T cells, expanded clones were on average more numerous than in CD4+.

CDR3 size: 15 residues. V was clipped by 4 bases and J by 0 bases, with 11 bases between them. The germline V gene has CDR1 SGHRS and CDR2 YFSETQ. The receptor comes from an adult with an advanced solid tumor such as melanoma, head and neck, liver or kidney cancer. The chain joins TRBV5-1 to TRBJ2-1; D gene uncertain. The material was CD4+ or CD8+ T cells sorted from blood, obtained in a trial of the OX40 agonist ivuxolimab. Here the CDR3 DNA reads TGCGCCAGCAGCCTGGACCCGAGCTCCTACAATGAGCAGTTCTTC. Encoded protein: CASSLDPSSYNEQFF. Combining the CDR3 with reference TRBV5-1 and TRBJ2-1 gives the whole variable domain KAGVTQTPRYLIKTRGQQVTLSCSPISGHRSVSWYQQTPGQGLQFLFEYFSETQRNKGNFPGRFSGRQFSNSRSEMNVSTLELGDSALYLCASSLDPSSYNEQFFGPGTRLTVL.